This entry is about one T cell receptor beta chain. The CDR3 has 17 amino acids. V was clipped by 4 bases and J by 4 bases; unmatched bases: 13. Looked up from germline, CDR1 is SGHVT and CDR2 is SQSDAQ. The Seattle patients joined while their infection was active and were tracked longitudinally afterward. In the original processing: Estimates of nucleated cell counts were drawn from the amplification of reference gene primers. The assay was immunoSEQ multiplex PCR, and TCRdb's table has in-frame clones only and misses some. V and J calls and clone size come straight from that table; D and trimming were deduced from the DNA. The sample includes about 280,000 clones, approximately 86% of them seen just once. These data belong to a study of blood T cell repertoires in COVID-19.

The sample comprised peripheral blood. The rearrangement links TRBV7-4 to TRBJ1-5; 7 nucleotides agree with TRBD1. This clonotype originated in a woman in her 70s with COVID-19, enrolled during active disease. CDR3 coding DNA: TGTGCCAGCAGCTCAGAGGGAGGAGGGGGCCTAAATCAGCCCCAGCATTTT. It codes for CASSSEGGGGLNQPQHF.